Below, one TCR beta chain is given with its context. Its antigen is currently unknown. Trimming cost V 4 bases and J 6 bases, with 7 bases left between them. The CDR3 contains 12 residues. Germline CDR1 is LNHDA and CDR2 is SQIVND (reference sequence). Extraction of roughly 2 micrograms of genomic DNA from cryopreserved PBMCs supplied material for TCR beta libraries. Only in-frame clones appear in the TCRdb table, and some are missing; sequencing was by immunoSEQ multiplex PCR. Among 40,000 or so clones listed, 49% were seen once. The source of the sample is a study of cytotoxic CD8 clonotypes in ibrutinib-treated CLL. About the study: Mean per-sample yields comprised roughly 260,000 productive templates and approximately 97,000 productive rearrangements.

Study-level findings and limits: Clonality went higher at ibrutinib response and then dropped back toward baseline at progression.

The sample was PBMCs, taken before ibrutinib treatment. The TCR comes from a human donor with chronic lymphocytic leukemia. The rearrangement uses TRBV19 and TRBJ2-1; D not resolved. The CDR3 here is CASSKPFNEQFF. Written as DNA, the CDR3 is TGTGCCAGTAGTAAGCCCTTCAATGAGCAGTTCTTC.